This T cell receptor (beta chain) originates from a study of control samples from healthy donors and cancer patients. Here immunoSEQ multiplex PCR was the method, and the copy in TCRdb shows in-frame clones only, minus some. This table holds some 150,000 clones, roughly 94% found once. CDR1 is LNHDA, CDR2 SQIVND, per germline (reference sequence). The length of the CDR3 is 19 residues. J gave up 0 bases and V 6 bases, and 12 bases lay outside the gene matches. Input material: PBMCs. The sequence was collected from a man between 60 and 75 years old with colorectal cancer. The chain has TRBV19 and TRBJ2-3; 13 positions agree with TRBD2. The CDR3 loop is CASSPGLAGILSSTDTQYF. The CDR3 DNA is TGTGCCAGTAGCCCGGGACTAGCGGGGATACTCTCTAGCACAGATACGCAGTATTTT. The complete variable domain, with remaining parts taken from reference TRBV19 and TRBJ2-3, reads DGGITQSPKYLFRKEGQNVTLSCEQNLNHDAMYWYRQDPGQGLRLIYYSQIVNDFQKGDIAEGYSVSREKKESFPLTVTSAQKNPTAFYLCASSPGLAGILSSTDTQYFGPGTRLTVL.